The rows below give T cell receptor beta chains drawn from one sample of a study of identical twins. TCRdb called the 5' RACE reads again in MiXCR, with one record for every CDR3 protein. Of under 300,000 distinct CDR3 sequences listed, more than 9.5% are singletons. The sample was also linked to a second study, of yellow fever vaccine responses in identical twins.

Sequenced sample: memory (CD45RO+) T cells sorted from blood. The receptors here all came from a young woman in good health. The CDR3 runs from the conserved cysteine through the conserved F or W. The order of the fields is D gene, V gene, clone size, J gene, CDR3 protein, CDR3 DNA. D genes are given only for firm matches. The size of a clone is reported for some rows only, either as once, few or many, or as a class for expanded clones.

D: TRBD2
V: TRBV5-1
size: NA
J: TRBJ2-3
CDR3: CASSLSGGLGDTQYF
DNA: TGCGCCAGCAGCTTGAGCGGGGGGCTTGGAGATACGCAGTATTTT

D: NA
V: TRBV6-1
size: NA
J: TRBJ2-2
CDR3: CASSDGQRTGELFF
DNA: TGTGCCAGCAGTGACGGACAGAGGACCGGGGAGCTGTTTTTT

D: NA
V: TRBV20-1
size: few
J: TRBJ1-5
CDR3: CSASDRYNQPQHF
DNA: TGCAGTGCTAGCGACAGGTACAATCAGCCCCAGCATTTT

D: NA
V: TRBV2
size: few
J: TRBJ1-1
CDR3: CASGGLRNTEAFF
DNA: TGTGCCAGCGGGGGACTCAGGAACACTGAAGCTTTCTTT

D: NA
V: TRBV6-5
size: many
J: TRBJ2-4
CDR3: CASSSTGNWLLAKNIQYF
DNA: TGTGCCAGCAGTTCAACAGGGAACTGGCTACTAGCCAAAAACATTCAGTACTTC

D: TRBD2
V: TRBV20-1
size: NA
J: TRBJ2-1
CDR3: CSASRTGGIWEQFF
DNA: TGCAGTGCTAGCCGGACGGGGGGGATATGGGAGCAGTTCTTC

D: NA
V: TRBV28
size: few
J: TRBJ2-3
CDR3: CASTWRRSSTDTQYF
DNA: TGTGCCAGCACCTGGCGGAGGTCCAGCACAGATACGCAGTATTTT

D: NA
V: TRBV3-1
size: NA
J: TRBJ2-2
CDR3: CASSLPTGELFF
DNA: TGTGCCAGCAGCCTTCCTACCGGGGAGCTGTTTTTT

D: TRBD1
V: TRBV7-3
size: many
J: TRBJ1-1
CDR3: CASSLGTGTGGTEAFF
DNA: TGTGCCAGCAGCTTAGGAACCGGGACAGGGGGGACTGAAGCTTTCTTT

D: NA
V: TRBV4-2
size: NA
J: TRBJ2-3
CDR3: CASSQGPGTSTDTQYF
DNA: TGTGCCAGCAGCCAAGGACCGGGGACTAGCACAGATACGCAGTATTTT

D: TRBD2
V: TRBV5-1
size: few
J: TRBJ2-7
CDR3: CASSFTSGVSYEQYF
DNA: TGCGCCAGCAGCTTTACTAGCGGGGTATCCTACGAGCAGTACTTC

D: NA
V: TRBV6-5
size: many
J: TRBJ2-3
CDR3: CASSYSQGTDTQYF
DNA: TGTGCCAGCAGTTACTCGCAGGGCACAGATACGCAGTATTTT

D: NA
V: TRBV7-3
size: few
J: TRBJ2-3
CDR3: CASKLGQSTDTQYF
DNA: TGTGCCAGTAAACTAGGACAAAGCACAGATACGCAGTATTTT

D: NA
V: TRBV6-2/TRBV6-3
size: NA
J: TRBJ1-1
CDR3: CASSDPRVEAFF
DNA: TGTGCCAGCAGTGACCCTCGGGTAGAAGCTTTCTTT

D: TRBD2
V: TRBV6-5
size: medium-sized
J: TRBJ2-1
CDR3: CASSYSGLAGVYNEQFF
DNA: TGTGCCAGCAGTTACTCGGGGCTAGCGGGGGTTTACAATGAGCAGTTCTTC

D: NA
V: TRBV28
size: many
J: TRBJ2-1
CDR3: CASSLPGVYNEQFF
DNA: TGTGCCAGCAGTTTACCCGGGGTATACAATGAGCAGTTCTTC

D: NA
V: TRBV4-3
size: NA
J: TRBJ2-7
CDR3: CASSQEWYPAYEQYF
DNA: TGCGCCAGCAGCCAGGAGTGGTATCCTGCCTACGAGCAGTACTTC

D: TRBD1
V: TRBV2
size: NA
J: TRBJ1-6
CDR3: CASSGGQGALQPLHF
DNA: TGTGCCAGCAGCGGAGGACAGGGGGCCTTACAGCCCCTCCACTTT

D: NA
V: TRBV29-1
size: many
J: TRBJ1-5
CDR3: CSVVGGSNQPQHF
DNA: TGCAGCGTTGTCGGGGGGAGCAATCAGCCCCAGCATTTT

D: TRBD1
V: TRBV5-6
size: NA
J: TRBJ2-7
CDR3: CASSLPLSGGFNEQYF
DNA: TGTGCCAGCAGCTTGCCACTTTCAGGGGGTTTTAACGAGCAGTACTTC

D: NA
V: TRBV10-3
size: NA
J: TRBJ2-1
CDR3: CAIKPSESYNEQFF
DNA: TGTGCCATCAAGCCTAGCGAATCCTACAATGAGCAGTTCTTC

D: TRBD2
V: TRBV20-1
size: NA
J: TRBJ2-7
CDR3: CSARGDRSGTYYEQYF
DNA: TGCAGTGCTAGAGGCGACCGTAGCGGGACTTACTACGAGCAGTACTTC

D: NA
V: TRBV6-2/TRBV6-3
size: few
J: TRBJ2-7
CDR3: CASTPRTAQGSYEQYF
DNA: TGTGCCAGCACTCCCCGGACGGCCCAGGGCTCCTACGAGCAGTACTTC

D: NA
V: TRBV24-1
size: few
J: TRBJ2-2
CDR3: CATSDNRPNTGELFF
DNA: TGTGCCACCAGTGATAATAGGCCGAACACCGGGGAGCTGTTTTTT

D: TRBD2
V: TRBV10-3
size: many
J: TRBJ2-7
CDR3: CANSGTSGGEQYF
DNA: TGTGCCAACTCCGGGACTAGCGGGGGCGAGCAGTACTTC

D: NA
V: TRBV6-5
size: few
J: TRBJ2-1
CDR3: CASSYLWGRDNEQFF
DNA: TGTGCCAGCAGTTACTTGTGGGGCCGCGACAATGAGCAGTTCTTC

D: NA
V: TRBV20-1
size: few
J: TRBJ1-1
CDR3: CSGTVSDTEAFF
DNA: TGCAGTGGGACAGTGTCCGACACTGAAGCTTTCTTT

D: TRBD2
V: TRBV6-2/TRBV6-3
size: NA
J: TRBJ2-1
CDR3: CASNAELAGFDEQFF
DNA: TGTGCCAGCAACGCGGAACTAGCGGGATTCGATGAGCAGTTCTTC

D: TRBD1
V: TRBV4-3
size: few
J: TRBJ2-2
CDR3: CASSQDRGFRTGELFF
DNA: TGCGCCAGCAGCCAAGACAGGGGGTTTCGCACCGGGGAGCTGTTTTTT

D: NA
V: TRBV27
size: NA
J: TRBJ2-4
CDR3: CASPPEIAKNIQYF
DNA: TGTGCCAGTCCTCCGGAGATAGCCAAAAACATTCAGTACTTC

D: TRBD1
V: TRBV11-3
size: NA
J: TRBJ2-5
CDR3: CASSLRSDRGGETQYF
DNA: TGTGCCAGCAGCTTAAGGTCGGACAGGGGTGGGGAGACCCAGTACTTC

D: NA
V: TRBV27
size: NA
J: TRBJ2-3
CDR3: CASSPDMGRFSDTQYF
DNA: TGTGCCAGCAGCCCGGATATGGGCCGATTTTCAGATACGCAGTATTTT

D: TRBD1
V: TRBV11-2
size: few
J: TRBJ2-5
CDR3: CASSSGQGQETQYF
DNA: TGTGCCAGCAGCTCGGGACAGGGCCAGGAGACCCAGTACTTC

D: NA
V: TRBV25-1
size: many
J: TRBJ1-2
CDR3: CASSDSRTELYGYTF
DNA: TGTGCCAGCAGTGATTCCAGGACAGAATTATATGGCTACACCTTC

D: NA
V: TRBV5-1
size: few
J: TRBJ2-1
CDR3: CASSFGGTSYNEQFF
DNA: TGCGCCAGCAGCTTTGGTGGGACGTCCTACAATGAGCAGTTCTTC

D: TRBD1
V: TRBV6-2/TRBV6-3
size: many
J: TRBJ2-2
CDR3: CASSYSRDRGKTGELFF
DNA: TGTGCCAGCAGTTACTCCCGGGACAGGGGGAAAACCGGGGAGCTGTTTTTT

D: NA
V: TRBV29-1
size: many
J: TRBJ2-2
CDR3: CSVRYSTGELFF
DNA: TGCAGCGTCCGTTATTCCACCGGGGAGCTGTTTTTT

D: NA
V: TRBV5-1
size: many
J: TRBJ1-1
CDR3: CASSLSGKGTAEAFF
DNA: TGCGCCAGCAGCTTGTCGGGAAAAGGTACGGCTGAAGCTTTCTTT

D: NA
V: TRBV9
size: few
J: TRBJ2-2
CDR3: CASSGRRGLGTGELFF
DNA: TGTGCCAGCAGCGGGAGGAGGGGCCTTGGCACCGGGGAGCTGTTTTTT

D: NA
V: TRBV27
size: few
J: TRBJ2-3
CDR3: CASSLERTTDTQYF
DNA: TGTGCCAGCAGTCTCGAGCGCACCACAGATACGCAGTATTTT

D: NA
V: TRBV7-6
size: NA
J: TRBJ2-7
CDR3: CASSQLGGEQYF
DNA: TGTGCCAGCAGCCAACTAGGGGGGGAGCAGTACTTC